Listed here are 24 T cell receptor beta chains from one sample, sequenced in a study of blood T cell repertoires in COVID-19. The protocol was immunoSEQ multiplex PCR, while the TCRdb copy is restricted to in-frame clones and leaves out a portion. The sample includes 240,000 or so clones, approximately 78% seen only once; the top ten take roughly 12%. The sample taken for sequencing was peripheral blood. All receptors derive from a woman aged 55 to 70 with active or convalescent COVID-19.

The CDR3 region has the DNA TGCGCCAGCAGGGAACAGGACCAAGAGACCCAGTACTTC. It specifies CASREQDQETQYF. V usage is TRBV10-2 and J usage is TRBJ2-5; D is possibly TRBD1 (5 bases). The CDR3 sequence is 13 residues long. Trimming left V 6 bases short and J 0 bases short, with 8 bases between. The germline CDR1 and CDR2 sequences are WSHSY and SAAADI.

CDR3 region: CASSIERPNQPQHF. CDR3 nucleotides: TGTGCCAGTAGTATAGAGCGCCCCAATCAGCCCCAGCATTTT. The chain joins TRBV19 to TRBJ1-5; unclear D gene. Looked up from germline, CDR1 is LNHDA and CDR2 is SQIVND (reference sequence). Trimming pared 0 bases from V and 3 bases from J, leaving 6 bases between. The CDR3 covers 14 residues.

The V and J genes are TRBV2 and TRBJ1-3, with TRBD1 as a possible D gene (6 bases). Germline loops: CDR1 SNHLY, CDR2 FYNNEI. V was cut by 6 bases and J by 0 bases, with 18 bases left in between. The length of the CDR3 is 17 residues. CDR3: CASRGGSGWDSGNTIYF. The CDR3 bases are TGTGCCAGCAGAGGGGGTTCTGGTTGGGACTCTGGAAACACCATATATTTT.

The chain is built from TRBV7-2 and TRBJ2-7; D is undetermined. The germline V gene encodes CDR1 SGHTA and CDR2 FQGNSA. V lost 5 bases to trimming and J lost 4 bases, with 21 bases between them. The CDR3 totals 16 residues. CDR3 DNA sequence: TGTGCCAGCAGCCCAGACCGGCTTAGAGGTTCGTACGAGCAGTACTTC. Protein: CASSPDRLRGSYEQYF.

This clone was counted a few times. The V and J genes are TRBV7-2 and TRBJ1-2; TRBD1 is a possible D gene (5 bases). Germline V gene lookup returns CDR1 SGHTA and CDR2 FQGNSA. This CDR3 is 14 amino acids long. V dropped 2 bases and J dropped 5 bases, with 12 bases sitting between them. CDR3 in amino acids: CASSLSRGEYGYTF. CDR3 coding DNA: TGTGCCAGCAGCTTATCGCGGGGGGAGTATGGCTACACCTTC. The complete variable domain, with remaining parts taken from reference TRBV7-2 and TRBJ1-2, reads GAGVSQSPSNKVTEKGKDVELRCDPISGHTALYWYRQSLGQGLEFLIYFQGNSAPDKSGLPSDRFSAERTGGSVSTLTIQRTQQEDSAVYLCASSLSRGEYGYTFGSGTRLTVV.

About this clone: An end of the junction does not agree with germline; a read error may underlie this. V gene TRBV19 combines with J gene TRBJ2-7; 7 nucleotides match TRBD1. The CDR3 is 15 amino acids. CDR1 LNHDA and CDR2 SQIVND come from the germline V gene (reference sequence). CDR3 loop: CASRIGAGGSYEQYF. CDR3 in DNA: TGTGCCAGTAGAATAGGAGCAGGGGGTTCCTACGAGCAGTACTTC.

The rearrangement uses TRBV5-1 and TRBJ1-1, with 9 positions matching TRBD1. This CDR3 has 15 amino acids. V trimming: 6 bases; J trimming: 4 bases; junction bases outside the gene matches: 10. Per the germline V gene, CDR1 is SGHRS and CDR2 is YFSETQ. The CDR3 DNA sequence: TGCGCCAGCACGGGACAGGGATACGCGGCCACTGAAGCTTTCTTT. This encodes CASTGQGYAATEAFF.

The V and J genes are TRBV3-1 (or the pseudogene TRBV3-2) and TRBJ1-2; D perhaps matches TRBD1 (5 bases). The germline V gene encodes CDR1 LGHDT and CDR2 YNNKEL (reference sequence). The CDR3 covers 12 residues. Deletions cut 4 bases from V and 4 bases from J, with 7 bases between. Here the CDR3 reads CASSRQLYGYTF. The CDR3 bases are TGTGCCAGCAGCCGACAGCTCTATGGCTACACCTTC.

The CDR3 sequence: CASSLGHGQGDTIYF. The CDR3 DNA follows: TGTGCCAGCAGCTTAGGCCATGGACAGGGAGACACCATATATTTT. This chain links TRBV7-2 with TRBJ1-3; 8 bases match TRBD1. Looked up from germline, CDR1 is SGHTA and CDR2 is FQGNSA. CDR3 size: 15 residues. J was trimmed by 8 bases and V by 1 base; bases with no gene match: 7.

The chain is built from TRBV3-1 (or the pseudogene TRBV3-2) and TRBJ1-4, with no clear D. Trimming removed 3 bases at V and 7 bases at J, with 9 bases between. The germline V gene encodes CDR1 LGHDT and CDR2 YNNKEL (reference sequence). The CDR3 spans 13 residues. The CDR3 is CASSHGPAEKLFF. In DNA, the CDR3 is TGTGCCAGCAGCCATGGGCCCGCTGAAAAACTGTTTTTT.

This chain uses TRBV2 with TRBJ1-2; TRBD1 might be the D (6 bases). V was clipped by 0 bases and J by 5 bases, with 13 bases between them. The CDR3 runs to 15 residues. Germline values: CDR1 SNHLY, CDR2 FYNNEI. The CDR3 region is CASSEARGGVYGYTF. In DNA form, the CDR3 reads TGTGCCAGCAGTGAAGCCAGGGGTGGAGTATATGGCTACACCTTC.

The J gene is TRBJ2-2, the V gene TRBV4-3, with D possibly TRBD1 on 5 matching bases. V shed 2 bases and J shed 4 bases, with 14 bases lying between them. The germline V gene encodes CDR1 LGHNA and CDR2 YSLEER. This CDR3 contains 16 residues. The CDR3, as DNA: TGCGCCAGCAGCCAACCAGGGTATATGGTCACCGGGGAGCTGTTTTTT. Translating gives CASSQPGYMVTGELFF.

About this clone itself: The germline gene is not matched at one end of the junction; a read error may be the cause. This sequence joins TRBV10-3 and TRBJ2-3; D gene unclear. Per the germline V gene, CDR1 is ENHRY and CDR2 is SYGVKD. This CDR3 is built from 15 residues. The CDR3: CAISDFQLRTDTQYF. The CDR3 DNA reads TGTGCCATCAGTGATTTCCAACTCCGCACAGATACGCAATATTTT.

V is TRBV2 and J is TRBJ2-7; 7 positions agree with TRBD2. CDR3 size: 14 residues. Germline CDR1 and CDR2: SNHLY and FYNNEI. Trimming removed 6 bases from V and 0 bases from J; junction bases left unmatched: 5. DNA for the CDR3: TGTGCCAGCAGGGCGGGGGTAAGCTCCTACGAGCAGTACTTC. This translates into CASRAGVSSYEQYF. Supplemented by reference TRBV2 and TRBJ2-7, the full variable domain reads EPEVTQTPSHQVTQMGQEVILRCVPISNHLYFYWYRQILGQKVEFLVSFYNNEISEKSEIFDDQFSVERPDGSNFTLKIRSTKLEDSAMYFCASRAGVSSYEQYFGPGTRLTVT.

This clone was found once. V and J are TRBV6-2 or TRBV6-3 and TRBJ2-3; D is ambiguous. This CDR3 has 19 amino acids. V lost 0 bases, J lost 0 bases, and 19 bases lay in between. Germline CDR1 reads MNHEY; CDR2 reads SVGEGT. The CDR3 sequence is CASSYSPRYGSTSTDTQYF. CDR3 bases: TGTGCCAGCAGTTACTCCCCCCGCTACGGGTCTACTAGCACAGATACGCAGTATTTT.

The chain combines TRBV2 with TRBJ1-6, with 8 bases aligning to TRBD1. Germline values: CDR1 SNHLY, CDR2 FYNNEI. The V segment lost 6 bases and the J segment 7 bases; nucleotides outside the gene matches: 2. The CDR3 contains 13 residues. CDR3 nucleotides: TGTGCCAGCAGCAGGACAGGGAATTCACCCCTCCACTTT. Residues: CASSRTGNSPLHF.

The chain combines TRBV19 with TRBJ1-4, with a tentative D call TRBD1 (6 bases). CDR3 length: 15 residues. Germline V gene data show CDR1 as LNHDA and CDR2 as SQIVND (reference sequence). V lost 5 bases, J lost 6 bases, and 16 bases lay in between. The CDR3 spells CASSAYGTLDEKLFF. The CDR3 DNA sequence: TGTGCCAGTAGTGCCTACGGGACACTCGATGAAAAACTGTTTTTT.

The rearrangement uses TRBV29-1 and TRBJ2-7; 7 nucleotides align to TRBD1. The germline V gene has CDR1 SQVTM and CDR2 ANQGSEA. This CDR3 is built from 11 residues. Trimming removed 7 bases from V and 4 bases from J; junction bases left unmatched: 4. The CDR3 sequence is CSAGQVYEQYF. The CDR3 nucleotides are TGCAGCGCTGGACAGGTATACGAGCAGTACTTC.

The gene calls are TRBV19 and TRBJ1-5; TRBD1 might be the D (6 bases). Germline lookup yields CDR1 LNHDA and CDR2 SQIVND (reference sequence). V lost 5 bases, J lost 7 bases, and 15 bases lay in between. The CDR3 length is 14 residues. CDR3 sequence (DNA): TGTGCCAGTAGTCCGGGGGGCGCGGACCAGCCCCAGCATTTT. Its protein is CASSPGGADQPQHF.

Only one count was recorded for this clone. The V and J genes are TRBV5-1 and TRBJ1-2, with a possible D match to TRBD1 (5 bases). V shed 6 bases and J shed 7 bases, with 16 bases lying between them. CDR1 is SGHRS, CDR2 YFSETQ, per germline. This CDR3 has 13 residues. The CDR3 nucleotides read TGCGCCAGCACCTGGGGGGTTGACGGTGGCTACACCTTC. The encoded protein is CASTWGVDGGYTF.

This sequence joins TRBV19 and TRBJ2-7; 8 bases are a match to TRBD1. Germline loops: CDR1 LNHDA, CDR2 SQIVND (reference sequence). The junction had 8 bases not matched to a gene; V was cut back by 4 bases and J by 0 bases. CDR3 size: 16 residues. The DNA of the CDR3 is TGTGCCAGTAGTAGGACAGGGATTATAAGCTCCTACGAGCAGTACTTC. Protein: CASSRTGIISSYEQYF.

The CDR3 protein is CASSLRTGTSNQPQHF. The CDR3 bases are TGTGCCAGCAGCCTCCGAACAGGGACGAGCAATCAGCCCCAGCATTTT. The chain has TRBV7-3 and TRBJ1-5, with a tentative D call TRBD1 (6 bases). The germline V and J ends were trimmed by 5 bases and 1 base, with 15 bases remaining between them. This CDR3 region has 16 residues. Looked up from germline, CDR1 is SGHTA and CDR2 is FQGTGA.

The chain is built from TRBV4-1 and TRBJ2-7, with 8 positions matching TRBD1. V shed 4 bases, J shed 5 bases, and the junction held 7 bases outside the gene matches. This CDR3 contains 14 residues. Germline CDR1 and CDR2: MGHRA and YSYEKL. CDR3 sequence: CASSPRTGSDEQYF. DNA for the CDR3: TGCGCCAGCAGCCCCCGGACAGGGTCCGACGAGCAGTACTTC.

The V call is TRBV4-1, the J call TRBJ1-1; D possibly corresponds to TRBD1 (6 bases). Trimming took 5 bases from V and 1 from J, leaving 8 bases between them. This CDR3 is 13 amino acids long. CDR1 and CDR2 (germline): MGHRA, YSYEKL. Here the CDR3 reads CASSLTGNTEAFF. CDR3 DNA sequence: TGCGCCAGCAGCTTGACAGGGAACACTGAAGCTTTCTTT.